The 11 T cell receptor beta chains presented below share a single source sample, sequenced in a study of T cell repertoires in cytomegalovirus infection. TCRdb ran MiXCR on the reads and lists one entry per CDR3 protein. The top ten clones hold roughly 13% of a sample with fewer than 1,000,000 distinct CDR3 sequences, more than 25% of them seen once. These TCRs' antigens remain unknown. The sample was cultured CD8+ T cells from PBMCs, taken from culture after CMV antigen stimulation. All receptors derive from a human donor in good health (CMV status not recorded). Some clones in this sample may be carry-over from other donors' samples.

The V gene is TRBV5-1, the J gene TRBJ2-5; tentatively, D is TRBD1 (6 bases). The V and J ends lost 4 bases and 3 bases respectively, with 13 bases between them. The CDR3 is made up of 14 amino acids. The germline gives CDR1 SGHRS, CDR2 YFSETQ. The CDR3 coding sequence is TGCGCCAGCAGCGAGGACAGTGGGGAAGAGACCCAGTACTTC. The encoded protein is CASSEDSGEETQYF.

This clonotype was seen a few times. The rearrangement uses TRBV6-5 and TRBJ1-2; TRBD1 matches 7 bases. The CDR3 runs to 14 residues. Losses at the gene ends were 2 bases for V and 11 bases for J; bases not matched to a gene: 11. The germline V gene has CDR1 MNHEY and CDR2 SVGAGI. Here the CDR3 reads CASSYGTATTGYTF. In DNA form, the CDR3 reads TGTGCCAGCAGTTACGGGACAGCCACGACTGGGTACACCTTC.

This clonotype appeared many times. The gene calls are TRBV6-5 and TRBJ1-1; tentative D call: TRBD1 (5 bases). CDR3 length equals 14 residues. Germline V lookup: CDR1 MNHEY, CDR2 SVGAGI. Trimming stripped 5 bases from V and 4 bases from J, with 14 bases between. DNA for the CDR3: TGTGCCAGCAGTCCGATTCAGGGAGCCACTGAAGCTTTCTTT. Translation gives CASSPIQGATEAFF.

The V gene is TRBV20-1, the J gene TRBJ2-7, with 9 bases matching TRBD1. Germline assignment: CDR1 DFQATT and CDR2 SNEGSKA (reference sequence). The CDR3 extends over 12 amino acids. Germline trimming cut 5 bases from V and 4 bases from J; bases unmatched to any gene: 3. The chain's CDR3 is CSAPGQGYEQYF. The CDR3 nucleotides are TGCAGTGCTCCGGGACAGGGATACGAGCAGTACTTC.

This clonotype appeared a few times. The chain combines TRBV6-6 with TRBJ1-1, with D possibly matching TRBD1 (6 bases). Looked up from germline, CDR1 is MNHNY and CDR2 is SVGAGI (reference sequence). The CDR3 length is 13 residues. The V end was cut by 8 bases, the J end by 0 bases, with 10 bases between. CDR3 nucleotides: TGTGCCAGCCGGACAGAGATGAACACTGAAGCTTTCTTT. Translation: CASRTEMNTEAFF.

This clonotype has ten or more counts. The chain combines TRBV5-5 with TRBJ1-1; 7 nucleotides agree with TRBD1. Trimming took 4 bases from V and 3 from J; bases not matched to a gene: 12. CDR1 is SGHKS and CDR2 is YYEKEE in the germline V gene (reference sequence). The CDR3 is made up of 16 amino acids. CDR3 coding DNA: TGTGCCAGCAGCCCGTTACAGGGGAGAGTTGACACTGAAGCTTTCTTT. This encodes CASSPLQGRVDTEAFF. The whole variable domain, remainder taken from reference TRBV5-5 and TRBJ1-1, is DAGVTQSPTHLIKTRGQQVTLRCSPISGHKSVSWYQQVLGQGPQFIFQYYEKEERGRGNFPDRFSARQFPNYSSELNVNALLLGDSALYLCASSPLQGRVDTEAFFGQGTRLTVV.

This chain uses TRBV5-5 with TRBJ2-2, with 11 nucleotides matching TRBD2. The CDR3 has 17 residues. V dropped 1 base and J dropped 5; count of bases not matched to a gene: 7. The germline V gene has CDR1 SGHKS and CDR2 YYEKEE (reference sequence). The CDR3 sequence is CASSLRGSGGVTGELFF. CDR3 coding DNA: TGTGCCAGCAGCTTGAGGGGTAGCGGGGGGGTGACCGGGGAGCTGTTTTTT.

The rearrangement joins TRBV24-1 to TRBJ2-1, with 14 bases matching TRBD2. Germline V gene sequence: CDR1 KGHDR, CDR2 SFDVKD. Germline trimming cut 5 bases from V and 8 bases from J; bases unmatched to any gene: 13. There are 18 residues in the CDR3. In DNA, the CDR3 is TGTGCCACCAGTGGTCCGAAGGGACTAGCGGGGGTTGAGGATGAGCAGTTCTTC. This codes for CATSGPKGLAGVEDEQFF.

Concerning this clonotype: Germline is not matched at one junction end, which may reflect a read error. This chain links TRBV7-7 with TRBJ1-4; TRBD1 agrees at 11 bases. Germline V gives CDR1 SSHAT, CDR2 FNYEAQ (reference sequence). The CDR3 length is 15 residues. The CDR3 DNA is TGTGCTAGCAGCGATCCGGGACAGGGGGGAGAAAAACTGATTTTT. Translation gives CASSDPGQGGEKLIF.

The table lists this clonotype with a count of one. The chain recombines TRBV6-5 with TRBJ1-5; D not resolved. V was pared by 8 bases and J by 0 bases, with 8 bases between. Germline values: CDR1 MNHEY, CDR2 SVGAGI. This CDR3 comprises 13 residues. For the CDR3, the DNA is TGTGCCAGCGGATATTATAGCAATCAGCCCCAGCATTTT. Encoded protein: CASGYYSNQPQHF.

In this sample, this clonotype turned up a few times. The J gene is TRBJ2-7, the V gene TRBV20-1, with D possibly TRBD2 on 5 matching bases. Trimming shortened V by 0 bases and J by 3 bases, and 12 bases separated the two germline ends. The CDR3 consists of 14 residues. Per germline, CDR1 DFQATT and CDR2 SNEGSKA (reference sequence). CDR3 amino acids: CSARDMDSYYEQYF. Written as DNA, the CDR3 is TGCAGTGCTAGAGACATGGACTCTTACTACGAGCAGTACTTC.